The clone carrying this T cell receptor (beta chain) was counted a single time. The entry originates in a study of OX40 agonist ivuxolimab in advanced cancers. Study information: A male proportion of 82.7% was recorded, with mean age about 62 years and range 23 to 79.

CDR3 length: 13 residues. Trimming removed 4 bases from V and 5 bases from J, with 9 bases in between. Germline V gene sequence: CDR1 SNHLY, CDR2 FYNNEI. Blood got drawn at baseline, again on cycle 4 day 1, and then on cycle 7 day 1. Sequencing was performed with immunoSEQ multiplex PCR; in TCRdb, only in-frame clones are kept and a portion is missing. Of approximately 68,000 clones detected, around 80% appear once; the ten largest clones hold roughly 6.2%. This rearrangement joins TRBV2 to TRBJ2-1; TRBD2 is a possible D gene (6 bases). This specimen was CD4+ or CD8+ T cells sorted from blood, taken in a trial of the OX40 agonist ivuxolimab. This TCR derives from an adult with an advanced solid tumor such as melanoma, head and neck, liver or kidney cancer. CDR3 loop: CASSAPGDNEQFF. The CDR3 DNA follows: TGTGCCAGCAGTGCCCCGGGAGACAATGAGCAGTTCTTC.